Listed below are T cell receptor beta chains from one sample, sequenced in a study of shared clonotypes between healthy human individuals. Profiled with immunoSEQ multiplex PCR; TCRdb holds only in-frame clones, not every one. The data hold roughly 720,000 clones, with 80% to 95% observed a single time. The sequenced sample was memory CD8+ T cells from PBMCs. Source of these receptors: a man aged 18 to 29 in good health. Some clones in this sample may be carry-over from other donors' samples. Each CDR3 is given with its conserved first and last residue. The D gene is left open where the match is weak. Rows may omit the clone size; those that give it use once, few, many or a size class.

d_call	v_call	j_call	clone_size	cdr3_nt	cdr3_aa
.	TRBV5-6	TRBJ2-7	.	TGTGCCAGCAGCTTGGCCAGACTCTCGCCCTACGAGCAGTACTTC	CASSLARLSPYEQYF
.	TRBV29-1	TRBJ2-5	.	TGCAGCGCGTTGGTACCTGAAGAGACCCAGTACTTC	CSALVPEETQYF
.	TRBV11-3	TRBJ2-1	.	TGTGCCAGCCGCCAAAAGGGGGTTCACGAGCAGTTCTTC	CASRQKGVHEQFF
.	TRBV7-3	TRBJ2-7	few	TGTGCCAGCAGCTTAGATAGTACGGGGGCCTACGAGCAGTACTTC	CASSLDSTGAYEQYF
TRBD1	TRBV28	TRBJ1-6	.	TGTGCCAGCAGTCCCGGGACAGGGGCCGCCCCGTGGAATTCACCCCTCCACTTT	CASSPGTGAAPWNSPLHF
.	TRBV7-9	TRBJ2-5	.	TGTGCCAGCAGCACCGATCTGGGCCAGGGTTTAAACCAAGAGACCCAGTACTTC	CASSTDLGQGLNQETQYF
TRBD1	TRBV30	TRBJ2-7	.	TGTGCCTGGATCAAACTTGGGGACAGACTACTCTCCTACGAGCAGTACTTC	CAWIKLGDRLLSYEQYF
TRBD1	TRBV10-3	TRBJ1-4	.	TGTGCCATCAGTGAGCTCGGACAGGGGTCAACTAATGAAAAACTGTTTTTT	CAISELGQGSTNEKLFF
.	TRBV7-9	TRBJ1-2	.	TGTGCCAGTCGACCGGCCAGGGCTGATGGCTACACCTTC	CASRPARADGYTF
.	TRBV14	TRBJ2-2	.	TGTGCCAGCAGCCCTAAACGGACAGACATACCAGTGGCCACCGGGGAGCTGTTTTTT	CASSPKRTDIPVATGELFF
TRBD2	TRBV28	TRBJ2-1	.	TGTGCCAGCAGTTCGTTAGCGGGAGATAGGTCGGACAATGAGCAGTTCTTC	CASSSLAGDRSDNEQFF
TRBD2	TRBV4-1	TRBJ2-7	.	TGCGCCAGCAGAGTGACTAGCGGAGACCTCTACGAGCAGTACTTC	CASRVTSGDLYEQYF
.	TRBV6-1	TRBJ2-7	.	TGTGCCAGCAGTGAAGTCGAGTACTCCTACGAGCAGTACTTC	CASSEVEYSYEQYF